This T cell receptor (beta chain) derives from a study of blood T cell repertoires in COVID-19. The overall study: Samples representing acute and convalescent COVID-19 were sourced from the United States, Italy and Spain. PBMCs, B-cell-depleted T cells, or T cells were the source of the cDNA or gDNA that made up the material.

Per the germline V gene, CDR1 is MNHEY and CDR2 is SMNVEV (reference sequence). The trim removed 6 bases at V and 4 bases at J, leaving 12 bases unmatched. This CDR3 contains 16 residues. Method: immunoSEQ multiplex PCR; TCRdb's copy keeps in-frame clones and lacks some. The sample includes 270,000 or so clones, 89% of them seen just once. Sequenced input: peripheral blood. This clonotype was obtained from a woman aged 40 to 55 who had recovered from COVID-19. This chain links TRBV27 with TRBJ2-3, with 8 bases identical to TRBD2. CDR3 DNA sequence: TGTGCCAGCAGGGGGCGGCGGGGGGCCGGTCCAGATACGCAGTATTTT. Amino acids: CASRGRRGAGPDTQYF.